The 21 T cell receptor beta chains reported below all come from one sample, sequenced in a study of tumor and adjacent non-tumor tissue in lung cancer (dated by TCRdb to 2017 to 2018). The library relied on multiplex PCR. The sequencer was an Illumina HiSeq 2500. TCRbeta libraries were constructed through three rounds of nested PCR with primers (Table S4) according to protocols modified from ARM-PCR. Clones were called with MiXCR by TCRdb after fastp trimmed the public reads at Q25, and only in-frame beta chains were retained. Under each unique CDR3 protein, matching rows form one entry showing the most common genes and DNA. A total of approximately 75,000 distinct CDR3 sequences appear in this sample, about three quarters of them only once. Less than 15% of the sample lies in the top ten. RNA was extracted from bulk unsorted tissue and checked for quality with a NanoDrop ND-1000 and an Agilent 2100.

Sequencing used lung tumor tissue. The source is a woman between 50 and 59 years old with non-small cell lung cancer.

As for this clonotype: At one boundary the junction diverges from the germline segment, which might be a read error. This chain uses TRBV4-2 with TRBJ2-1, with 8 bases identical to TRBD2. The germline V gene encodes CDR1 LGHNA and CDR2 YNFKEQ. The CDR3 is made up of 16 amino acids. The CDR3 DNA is TGTGTCAGCAGCCAAGAAGAGACTAGCGACTACAATGAGAAGTTCTTC. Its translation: CVSSQEETSDYNEKFF.

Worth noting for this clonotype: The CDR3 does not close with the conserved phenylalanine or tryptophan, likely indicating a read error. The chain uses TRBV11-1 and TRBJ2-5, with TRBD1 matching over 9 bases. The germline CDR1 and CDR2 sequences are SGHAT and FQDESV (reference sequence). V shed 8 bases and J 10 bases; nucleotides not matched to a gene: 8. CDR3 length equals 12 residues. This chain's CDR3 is CASGSAGQGQYL. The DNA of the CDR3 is TGTGCCAGCGGCTCGGCGGGACAGGGCCAGTACCTC.

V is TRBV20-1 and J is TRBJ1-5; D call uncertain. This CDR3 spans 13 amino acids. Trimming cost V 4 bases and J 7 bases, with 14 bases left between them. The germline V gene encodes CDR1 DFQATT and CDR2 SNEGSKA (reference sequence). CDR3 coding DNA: TGCAGTGCTATAGATAGTTGGGTCCAGCCCCAGCATTTT. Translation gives CSAIDSWVQPQHF.

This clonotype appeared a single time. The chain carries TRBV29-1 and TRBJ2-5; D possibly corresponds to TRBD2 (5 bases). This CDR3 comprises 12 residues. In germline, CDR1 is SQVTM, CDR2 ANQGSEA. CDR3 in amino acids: CSVRGSEKTQYF. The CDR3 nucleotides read TGCAGTGTTCGAGGGAGTGAAAAGACCCAGTACTTC.

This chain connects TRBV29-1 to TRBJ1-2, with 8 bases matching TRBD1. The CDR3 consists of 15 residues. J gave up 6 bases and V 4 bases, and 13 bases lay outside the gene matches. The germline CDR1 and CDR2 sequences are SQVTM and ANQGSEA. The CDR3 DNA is TGCAGCGTTGGGGAACTTTTACAGGGGGGTCATGGCTACACCTTC. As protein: CSVGELLQGGHGYTF.

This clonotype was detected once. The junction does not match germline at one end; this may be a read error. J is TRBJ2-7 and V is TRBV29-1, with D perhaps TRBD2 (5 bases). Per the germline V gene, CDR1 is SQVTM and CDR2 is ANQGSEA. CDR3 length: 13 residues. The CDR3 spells CTVEGDMGDEQYF. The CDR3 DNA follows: TGCACCGTTGAGGGTGACATGGGTGACGAGCAGTACTTC.

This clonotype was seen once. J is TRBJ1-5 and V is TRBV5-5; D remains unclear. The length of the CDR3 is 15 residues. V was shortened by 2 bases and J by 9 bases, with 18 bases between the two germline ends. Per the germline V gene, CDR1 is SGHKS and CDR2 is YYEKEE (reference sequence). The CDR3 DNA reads TGTGCCAGCAGCTTCCTCTCTGGGGTCGCCAGGCCCCAGCATTTT. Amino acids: CASSFLSGVARPQHF.

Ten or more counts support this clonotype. CDR3 region: CASRRTGGTDTQYF. For the CDR3, the DNA is TGTGCCAGCAGAAGGACTGGGGGCACAGATACGCAGTATTTT. The gene calls are TRBV6-5 and TRBJ2-3, with D possibly matching TRBD2 (5 bases). The CDR3 runs 14 residues. The V gene lost 6 bases and the J gene lost 1 base, with 11 bases spanning the gap. Germline V gene data show CDR1 as MNHEY and CDR2 as SVGAGI.

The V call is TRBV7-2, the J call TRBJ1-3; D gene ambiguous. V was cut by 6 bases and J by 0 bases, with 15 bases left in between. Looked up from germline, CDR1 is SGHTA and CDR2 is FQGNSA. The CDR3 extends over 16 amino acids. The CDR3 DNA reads TGTGCCAGCAGTTTTGTTCCTTGGAGCTCTGGAAACACCATATATTTT. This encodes CASSFVPWSSGNTIYF. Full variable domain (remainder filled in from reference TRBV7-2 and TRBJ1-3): GAGVSQSPSNKVTEKGKDVELRCDPISGHTALYWYRQSLGQGLEFLIYFQGNSAPDKSGLPSDRFSAERTGGSVSTLTIQRTQQEDSAVYLCASSFVPWSSGNTIYFGEGSWLTVV.

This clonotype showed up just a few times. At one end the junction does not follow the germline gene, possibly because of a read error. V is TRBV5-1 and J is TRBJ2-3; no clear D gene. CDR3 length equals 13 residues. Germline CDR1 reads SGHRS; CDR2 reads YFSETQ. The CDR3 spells CASRLPGPDSQYF. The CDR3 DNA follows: TGCGCCAGCCGACTGCCCGGTCCAGATTCGCAGTATTTT.

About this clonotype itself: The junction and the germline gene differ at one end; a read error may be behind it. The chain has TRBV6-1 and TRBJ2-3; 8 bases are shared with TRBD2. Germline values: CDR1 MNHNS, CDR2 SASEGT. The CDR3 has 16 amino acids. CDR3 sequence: CASSESLAGITYTQYF. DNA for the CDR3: TGTGCCAGCAGTGAGAGTCTAGCGGGTATCACATATACGCAGTATTTT.

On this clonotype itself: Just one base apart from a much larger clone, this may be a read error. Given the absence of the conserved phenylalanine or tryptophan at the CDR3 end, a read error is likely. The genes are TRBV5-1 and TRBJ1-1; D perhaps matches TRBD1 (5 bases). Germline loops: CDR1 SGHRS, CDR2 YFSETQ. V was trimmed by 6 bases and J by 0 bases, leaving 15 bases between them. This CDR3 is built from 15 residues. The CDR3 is CASTLAADMNTEAFY. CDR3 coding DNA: TGCGCCAGCACCCTTGCCGCGGACATGAACACTGAAGCTTTCTAT.

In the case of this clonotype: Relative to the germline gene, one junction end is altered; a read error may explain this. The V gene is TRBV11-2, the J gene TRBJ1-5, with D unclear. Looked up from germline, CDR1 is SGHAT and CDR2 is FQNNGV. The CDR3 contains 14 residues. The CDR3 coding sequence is TGTGCCAGCAGCTTAGACGTGACCGATCAGTCCCAGAATTTT. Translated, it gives CASSLDVTDQSQNF.

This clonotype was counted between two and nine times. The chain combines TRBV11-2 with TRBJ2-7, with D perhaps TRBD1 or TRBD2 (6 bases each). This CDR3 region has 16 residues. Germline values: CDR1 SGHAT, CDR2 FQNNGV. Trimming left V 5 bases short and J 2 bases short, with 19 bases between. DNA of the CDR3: TGTGCCAGCAGCCTTTCGGGGGCCCTTGGGGCCTACGAGCAGTACTTC. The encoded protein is CASSLSGALGAYEQYF.

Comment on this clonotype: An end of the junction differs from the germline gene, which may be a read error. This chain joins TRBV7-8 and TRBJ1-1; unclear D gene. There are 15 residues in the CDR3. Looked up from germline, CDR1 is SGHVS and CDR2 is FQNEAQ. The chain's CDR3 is CASGLEGRLNTEAFF. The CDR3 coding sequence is TGTGCCAGCGGCTTAGAAGGCCGTCTGAACACCGAAGCTTTCTTT.

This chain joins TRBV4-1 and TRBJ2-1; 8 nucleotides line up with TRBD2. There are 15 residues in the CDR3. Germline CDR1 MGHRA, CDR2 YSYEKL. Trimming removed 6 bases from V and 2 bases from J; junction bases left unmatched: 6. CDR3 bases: TGCGCCAGCAGTCAACAGGGACTAGCCTACAATGAGCAGTTCTTC. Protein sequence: CASSQQGLAYNEQFF.

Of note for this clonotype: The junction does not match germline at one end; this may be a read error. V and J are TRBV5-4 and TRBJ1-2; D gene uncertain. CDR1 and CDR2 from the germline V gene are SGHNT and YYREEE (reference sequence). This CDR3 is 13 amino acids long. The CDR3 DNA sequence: TGTGCCGGCAGGCCTGATACAATCTTTGGCTACACCTTC. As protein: CAGRPDTIFGYTF.

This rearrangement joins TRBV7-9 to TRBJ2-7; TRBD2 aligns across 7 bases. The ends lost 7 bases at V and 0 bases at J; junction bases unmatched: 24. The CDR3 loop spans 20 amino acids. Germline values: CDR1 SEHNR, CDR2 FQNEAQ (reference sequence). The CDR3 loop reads CASNPSITSSGKVSSYEQYF. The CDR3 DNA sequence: TGTGCCAGCAACCCTTCAATAACGAGCAGCGGGAAGGTGAGCTCCTACGAGCAGTACTTC.

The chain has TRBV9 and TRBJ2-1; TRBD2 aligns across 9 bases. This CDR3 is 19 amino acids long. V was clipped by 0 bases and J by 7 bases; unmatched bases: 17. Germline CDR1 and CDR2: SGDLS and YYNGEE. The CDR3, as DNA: TGTGCCAGCAGCGTAGAGGGGCAAGGGCGGGAGGGCCGAGGGAATGAGCAGTTCTTC. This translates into CASSVEGQGREGRGNEQFF. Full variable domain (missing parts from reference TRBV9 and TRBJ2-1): DSGVTQTPKHLITATGQRVTLRCSPRSGDLSVYWYQQSLDQGLQFLIQYYNGEERAKGNILERFSAQQFPDLHSELNLSSLELGDSALYFCASSVEGQGREGRGNEQFFGPGTRLTVL.

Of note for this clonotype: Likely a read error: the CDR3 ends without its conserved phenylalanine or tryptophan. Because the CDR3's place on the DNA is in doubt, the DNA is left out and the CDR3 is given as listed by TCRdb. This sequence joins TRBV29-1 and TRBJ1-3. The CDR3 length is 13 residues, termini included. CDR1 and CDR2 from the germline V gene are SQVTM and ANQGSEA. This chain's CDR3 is CSVEDNSGNTICY.

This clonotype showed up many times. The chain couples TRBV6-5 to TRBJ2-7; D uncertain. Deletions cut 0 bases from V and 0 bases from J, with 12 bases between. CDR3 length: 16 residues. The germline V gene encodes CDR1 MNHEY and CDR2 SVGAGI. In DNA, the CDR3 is TGTGCCAGCAGTTACTCGAGCAGCCCGTTCTCCTACGAGCAGTACTTC. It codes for CASSYSSSPFSYEQYF.